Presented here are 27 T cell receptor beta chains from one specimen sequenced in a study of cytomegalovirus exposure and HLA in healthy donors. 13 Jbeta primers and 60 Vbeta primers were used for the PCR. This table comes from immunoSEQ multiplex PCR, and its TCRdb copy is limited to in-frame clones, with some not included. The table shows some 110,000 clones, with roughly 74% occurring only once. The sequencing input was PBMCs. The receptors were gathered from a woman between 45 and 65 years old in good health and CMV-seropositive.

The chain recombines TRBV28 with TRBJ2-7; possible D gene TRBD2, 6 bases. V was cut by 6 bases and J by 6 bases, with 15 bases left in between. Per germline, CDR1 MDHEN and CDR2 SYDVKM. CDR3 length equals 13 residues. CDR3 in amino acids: CASSRGGVTEQYF. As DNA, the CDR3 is TGTGCCAGCAGCCGCGGAGGGGTCACCGAGCAGTACTTC.

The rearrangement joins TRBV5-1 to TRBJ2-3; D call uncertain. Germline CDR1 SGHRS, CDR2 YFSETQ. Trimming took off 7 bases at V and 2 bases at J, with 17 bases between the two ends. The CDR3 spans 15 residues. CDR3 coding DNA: TGCGCCAGCTCCGAGGCGCCTCGTGCCACAGATACGCAGTATTTT. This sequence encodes CASSEAPRATDTQYF.

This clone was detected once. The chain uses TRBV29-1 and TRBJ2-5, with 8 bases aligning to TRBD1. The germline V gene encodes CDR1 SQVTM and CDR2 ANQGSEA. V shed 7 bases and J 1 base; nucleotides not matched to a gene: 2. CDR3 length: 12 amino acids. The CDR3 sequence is CSGDRGQETQYF. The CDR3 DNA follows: TGCAGCGGCGACAGGGGCCAAGAGACCCAGTACTTC.

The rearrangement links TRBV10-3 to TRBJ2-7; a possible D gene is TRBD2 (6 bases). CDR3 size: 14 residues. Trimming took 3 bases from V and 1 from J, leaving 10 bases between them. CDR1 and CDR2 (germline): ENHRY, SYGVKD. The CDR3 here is CAISEMEGSYEQYF. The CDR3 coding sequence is TGTGCCATCAGTGAAATGGAGGGTTCCTACGAGCAGTACTTC.

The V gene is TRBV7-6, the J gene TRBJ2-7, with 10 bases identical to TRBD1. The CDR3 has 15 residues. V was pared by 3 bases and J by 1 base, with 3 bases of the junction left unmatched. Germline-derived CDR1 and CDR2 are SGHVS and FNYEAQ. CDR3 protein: CASSFGQGGSYEQYF. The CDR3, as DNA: TGTGCCAGCAGCTTCGGACAGGGGGGGTCCTACGAGCAGTACTTC.

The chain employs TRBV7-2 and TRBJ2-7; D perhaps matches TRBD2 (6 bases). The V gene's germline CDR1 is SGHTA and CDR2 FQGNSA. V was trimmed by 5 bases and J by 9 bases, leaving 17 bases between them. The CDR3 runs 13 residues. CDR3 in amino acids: CASSQGPGERQYF. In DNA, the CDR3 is TGTGCCAGCAGCCAAGGTCCGGGGGAAAGGCAGTACTTC.

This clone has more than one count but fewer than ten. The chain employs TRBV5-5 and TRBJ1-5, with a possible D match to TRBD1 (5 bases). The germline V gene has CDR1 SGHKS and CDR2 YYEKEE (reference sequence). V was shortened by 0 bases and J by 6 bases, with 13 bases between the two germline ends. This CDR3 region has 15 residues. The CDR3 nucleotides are TGTGCCAGCAGCTTGGACCCCTCGGGGGGTCAGCCCCAGCATTTT. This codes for CASSLDPSGGQPQHF.

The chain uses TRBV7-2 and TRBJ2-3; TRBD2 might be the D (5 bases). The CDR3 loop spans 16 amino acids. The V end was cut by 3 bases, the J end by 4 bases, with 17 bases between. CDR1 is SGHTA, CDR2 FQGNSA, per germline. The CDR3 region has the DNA TGTGCCAGCAGCTTGGGGTTCGGACTCCCCGCAGATACGCAGTATTTT. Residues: CASSLGFGLPADTQYF.

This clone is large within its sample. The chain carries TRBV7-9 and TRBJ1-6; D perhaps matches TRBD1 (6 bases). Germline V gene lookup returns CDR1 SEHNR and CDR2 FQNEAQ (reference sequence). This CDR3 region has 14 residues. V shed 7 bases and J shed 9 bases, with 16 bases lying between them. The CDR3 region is CASTEQGWSSPLHF. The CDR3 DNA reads TGTGCCAGCACTGAACAGGGCTGGAGTTCACCCCTCCACTTT.

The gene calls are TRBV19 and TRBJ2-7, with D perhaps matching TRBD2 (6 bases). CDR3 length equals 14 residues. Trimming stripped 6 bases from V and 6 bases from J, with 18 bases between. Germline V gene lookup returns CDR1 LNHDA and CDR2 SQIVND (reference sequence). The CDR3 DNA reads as TGTGCCAGTAGAGACGGGGGAGGTCTTAGCGAGCAGTACTTC. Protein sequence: CASRDGGGLSEQYF. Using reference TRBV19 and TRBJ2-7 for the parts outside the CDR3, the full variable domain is DGGITQSPKYLFRKEGQNVTLSCEQNLNHDAMYWYRQDPGQGLRLIYYSQIVNDFQKGDIAEGYSVSREKKESFPLTVTSAQKNPTAFYLCASRDGGGLSEQYFGPGTRLTVT.

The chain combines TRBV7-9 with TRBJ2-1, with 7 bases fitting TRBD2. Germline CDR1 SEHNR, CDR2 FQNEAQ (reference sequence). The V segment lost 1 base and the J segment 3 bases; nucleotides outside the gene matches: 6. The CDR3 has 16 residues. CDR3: CASSLGRGSVYNEQFF. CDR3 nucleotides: TGTGCCAGCAGCTTAGGGCGGGGGTCGGTCTACAATGAGCAGTTCTTC.

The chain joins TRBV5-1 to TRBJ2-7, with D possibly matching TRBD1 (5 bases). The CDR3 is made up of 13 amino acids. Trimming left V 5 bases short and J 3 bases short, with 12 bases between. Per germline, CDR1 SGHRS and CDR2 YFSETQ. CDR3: CASRPDIFYEQYF. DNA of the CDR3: TGCGCCAGCAGACCGGACATATTCTACGAGCAGTACTTC.

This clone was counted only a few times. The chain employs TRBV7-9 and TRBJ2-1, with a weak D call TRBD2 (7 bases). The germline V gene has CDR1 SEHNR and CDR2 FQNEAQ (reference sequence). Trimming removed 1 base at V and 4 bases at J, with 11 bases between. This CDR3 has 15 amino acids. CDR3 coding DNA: TGTGCCAGCAGCTTAGACGGGGGGCTTTACAATGAGCAGTTCTTC. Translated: CASSLDGGLYNEQFF.

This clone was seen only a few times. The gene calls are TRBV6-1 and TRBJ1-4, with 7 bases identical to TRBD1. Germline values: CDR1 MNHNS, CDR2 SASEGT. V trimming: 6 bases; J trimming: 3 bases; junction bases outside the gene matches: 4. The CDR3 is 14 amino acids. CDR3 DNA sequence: TGTGCCAGCAGGGTAACAGGGGCTAATGAAAAACTGTTTTTT. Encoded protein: CASRVTGANEKLFF.

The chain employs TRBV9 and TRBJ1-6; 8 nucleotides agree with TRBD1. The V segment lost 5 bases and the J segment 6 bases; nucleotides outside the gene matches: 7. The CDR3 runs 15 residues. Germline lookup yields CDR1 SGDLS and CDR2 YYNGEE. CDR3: CASSLTGDSNSPLHF. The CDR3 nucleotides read TGTGCCAGCAGTTTGACAGGGGATTCTAATTCACCCCTCCACTTT.

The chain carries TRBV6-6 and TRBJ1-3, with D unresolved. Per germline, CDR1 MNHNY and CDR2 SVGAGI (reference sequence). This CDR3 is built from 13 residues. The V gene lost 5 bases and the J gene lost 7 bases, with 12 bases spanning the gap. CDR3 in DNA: TGTGCCAGCAGTCAAAATCTCGGGAACACCATATATTTT. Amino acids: CASSQNLGNTIYF.

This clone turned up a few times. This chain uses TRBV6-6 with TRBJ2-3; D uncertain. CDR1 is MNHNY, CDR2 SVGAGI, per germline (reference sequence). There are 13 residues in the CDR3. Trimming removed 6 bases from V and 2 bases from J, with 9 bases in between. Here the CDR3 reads CASRSLDTDTQYF. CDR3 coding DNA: TGTGCCAGCAGGAGTCTAGACACAGATACGCAGTATTTT.

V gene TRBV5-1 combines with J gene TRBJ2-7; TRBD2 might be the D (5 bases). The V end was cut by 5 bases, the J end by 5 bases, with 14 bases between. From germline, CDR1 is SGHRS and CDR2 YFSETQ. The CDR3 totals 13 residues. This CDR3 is CASRGAEWDEQYF. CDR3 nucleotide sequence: TGCGCCAGCAGGGGAGCTGAATGGGACGAGCAGTACTTC.

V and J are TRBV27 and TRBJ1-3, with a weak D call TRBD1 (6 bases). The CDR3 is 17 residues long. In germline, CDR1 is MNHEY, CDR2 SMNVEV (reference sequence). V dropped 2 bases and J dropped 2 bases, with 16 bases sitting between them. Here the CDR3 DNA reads TGTGCCAGCAGTTTAAGCGGGGGGGCTTCAACTGGAAACACCATATATTTT. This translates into CASSLSGGASTGNTIYF.

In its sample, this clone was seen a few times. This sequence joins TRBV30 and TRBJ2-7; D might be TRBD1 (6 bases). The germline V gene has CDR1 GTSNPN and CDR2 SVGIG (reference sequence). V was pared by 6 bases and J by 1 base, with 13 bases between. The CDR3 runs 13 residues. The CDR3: CACGVDSSYEQYF. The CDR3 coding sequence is TGTGCCTGTGGTGTGGACAGTTCCTACGAGCAGTACTTC.

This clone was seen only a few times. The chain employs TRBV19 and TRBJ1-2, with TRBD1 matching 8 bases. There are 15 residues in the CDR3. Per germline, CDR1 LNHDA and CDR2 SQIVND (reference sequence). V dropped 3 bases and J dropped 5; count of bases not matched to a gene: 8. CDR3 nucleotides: TGTGCCAGTAGTATCTGGGACAGGCCCGATTATGGCTACACCTTC. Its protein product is CASSIWDRPDYGYTF.

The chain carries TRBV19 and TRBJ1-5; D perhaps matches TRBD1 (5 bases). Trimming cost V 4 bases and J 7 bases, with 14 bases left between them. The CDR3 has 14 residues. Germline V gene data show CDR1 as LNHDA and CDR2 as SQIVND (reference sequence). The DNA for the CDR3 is TGTGCCAGTAGTAGTTTAGGGGTGGGCCAGCCCCAGCATTTT. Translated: CASSSLGVGQPQHF.

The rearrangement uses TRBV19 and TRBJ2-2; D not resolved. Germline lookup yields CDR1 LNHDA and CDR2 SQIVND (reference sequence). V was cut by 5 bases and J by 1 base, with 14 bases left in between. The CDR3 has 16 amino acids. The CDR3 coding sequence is TGTGCCAGTAGTCTCCTTAGTCGGGTGAACACCGGGGAGCTGTTTTTT. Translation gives CASSLLSRVNTGELFF.

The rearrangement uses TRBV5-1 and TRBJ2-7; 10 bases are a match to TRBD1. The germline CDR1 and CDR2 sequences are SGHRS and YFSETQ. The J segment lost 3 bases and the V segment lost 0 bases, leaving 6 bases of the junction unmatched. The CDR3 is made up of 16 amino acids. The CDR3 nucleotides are TGCGCCAGCAGCTTGGGACAGGGGGCGACGGGCTACGAGCAGTACTTC. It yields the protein CASSLGQGATGYEQYF.

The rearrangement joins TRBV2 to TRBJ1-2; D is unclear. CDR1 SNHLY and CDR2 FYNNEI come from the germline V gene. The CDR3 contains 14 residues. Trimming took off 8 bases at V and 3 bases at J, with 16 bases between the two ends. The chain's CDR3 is CASFRGYGHYGYTF. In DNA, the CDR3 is TGTGCCAGCTTCCGCGGCTACGGCCACTATGGCTACACCTTC.

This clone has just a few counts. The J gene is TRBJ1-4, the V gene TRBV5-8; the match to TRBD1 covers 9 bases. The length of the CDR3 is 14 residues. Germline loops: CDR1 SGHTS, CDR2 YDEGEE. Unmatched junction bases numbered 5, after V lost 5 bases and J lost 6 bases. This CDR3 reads CASSPGTGHEKLFF. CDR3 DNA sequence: TGTGCCAGCAGTCCCGGGACAGGGCATGAAAAACTGTTTTTT.

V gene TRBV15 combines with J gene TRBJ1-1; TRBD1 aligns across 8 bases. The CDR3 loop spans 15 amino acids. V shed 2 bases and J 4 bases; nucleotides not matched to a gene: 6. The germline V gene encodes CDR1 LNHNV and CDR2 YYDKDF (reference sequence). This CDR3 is CATSRNQGAGTEAFF. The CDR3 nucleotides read TGTGCCACCAGCAGAAACCAGGGGGCGGGCACTGAAGCTTTCTTT.